Listed here is a single TCR beta chain. Antigen unknown. Trimming took off 3 bases at V and 5 bases at J, with 10 bases between the two ends. The germline V gene has CDR1 KGHSH and CDR2 LQKENI. The CDR3 loop spans 13 amino acids. The PCR made use of 60 Vbeta and 13 Jbeta primers. Method: immunoSEQ multiplex PCR; TCRdb's copy keeps in-frame clones and lacks some. The data show over 150,000 clones, roughly 82% seen once. The sample belongs to a study of cytomegalovirus exposure and HLA in healthy donors. Study as a whole: Earlier, 150 million to 200 million T cells were analyzed, and over 95 million unique TCR beta sequences were found among them. Early released data had tens of millions of unique TCRs, all coming from HLA-typed donors.

The study's findings and limits: In vitro testing confirmed a few CMV-associated chains as specific for CMV antigens. Overall, around 160 TCR beta chains were annotated as cytomegalovirus-associated.

The source is a man in his fifties or sixties in good health and CMV-seropositive. Sequencing was carried out using PBMCs. The chain links TRBV18 to TRBJ2-5; D uncertain. Here the CDR3 DNA reads TGTGCCAGCTCACCGCCTACCCGGGAGACCCAGTACTTC. It yields the protein CASSPPTRETQYF.